This T cell receptor (beta chain) was sequenced in a study of blood T cells in healthy people across ages. Combining a sample-barcoded 5' primer with a J-beta primer mix, a second PCR ran for roughly 7 to 12 cycles. TCRdb reprocessed the 5' RACE reads with MiXCR, giving one entry per CDR3 protein. This repertoire shows about 1.5 million distinct CDR3 sequences, around 40% found once; its top ten account for approximately 4%. The CDR3 has 15 residues. CDR1 is SNHLY and CDR2 is FYNNEI in the germline V gene. The V gene lost 6 bases and the J gene lost 2 bases, with 16 bases spanning the gap. The chain uses TRBV2 and TRBJ1-1, with a weak D call TRBD1 (6 bases). The material sequenced was blood. This clonotype originated in a young woman in good health. The CDR3 DNA reads as TGTGCCAGCAGGGATCGCAGGGGATTCAACACTGAAGCTTTCTTT. It translates to CASRDRRGFNTEAFF.